Below, 29 T cell receptor beta chains from the same sample are listed, as sequenced in a study of CD8+CD57+ T cells in acquired aplastic anemia. Both TCR beta VDJ combination and CDR3 sequence profiling were carried out. Genomic DNA was the template for this profiling. TCRdb independently ran MiXCR on the reads; one entry per CDR3 protein. In the table there are some 190,000 distinct CDR3 sequences, 35% to 50% of which are singletons. Sequencing was performed on sorted CD4+, CD8+, or CD8+CD57+ T cells (not recorded which) from PBMCs. The receptors stem from a human donor in good health.

Regarding this clonotype: Lacking the conserved final phenylalanine or tryptophan, this CDR3 likely reflects a read error. The DNA is omitted, as the CDR3 cannot be located on it reliably, and the CDR3 follows TCRdb's listing. The V call is TRBV10-2, the J call TRBJ2-2; the table assigns TRBD1, which was not confirmed against the DNA. The CDR3 spans 9 residues, counting both ends. The germline gives CDR1 WSHSY, CDR2 SAAADI. The CDR3 protein is CASSEPGRQ.

The chain joins TRBV20-1 to TRBJ1-2; 8 bases align to TRBD1. The CDR3 covers 14 residues. V lost 6 bases and J lost 0; bases outside the gene matches: 6. In germline, CDR1 is DFQATT, CDR2 SNEGSKA (reference sequence). The CDR3 spells CSAGRDRPNYGYTF. The CDR3 coding sequence is TGCAGTGCCGGGAGGGACAGGCCTAACTATGGCTACACCTTC.

Comment on this clonotype: A much larger clone differs by one base, so this may be a read error. The gene calls are TRBV12-5 and TRBJ2-1; D possibly corresponds to TRBD2 (5 bases). The germline V gene has CDR1 LGHNT and CDR2 FRNRAP. The CDR3 sequence is 13 residues long. CDR3 sequence reads: CASGLGSESEQSF. The CDR3 coding sequence is TGTGCTAGTGGTTTAGGGAGCGAAAGTGAGCAGTCCTTC.

The chain couples TRBV6-1 to TRBJ2-2; D tentatively reads TRBD1 or TRBD2 (5 bases each). CDR1 is MNHNS, CDR2 SASEGT, per germline. The V gene lost 1 base and the J gene lost 3 bases, with 9 bases spanning the gap. CDR3 length equals 15 residues. The CDR3 DNA sequence: TGTGCCAGCAGTGAAGTGGGGCGGGACACCGGGGAGCTGTTTTTT. Translating it yields CASSEVGRDTGELFF.

This clonotype was seen many times. V is TRBV19 and J is TRBJ1-5; a weak D match, TRBD1 (6 bases). Germline assignment: CDR1 LNHDA and CDR2 SQIVND (reference sequence). V was trimmed by 7 bases and J by 4 bases, leaving 14 bases between them. The CDR3 spans 14 residues. The chain's CDR3 is CASTPTGRNQPQHF. For the CDR3, the DNA is TGTGCCAGTACCCCGACAGGACGAAATCAGCCCCAGCATTTT.

This clonotype showed up many times. This chain connects TRBV12-3 or TRBV12-4 to TRBJ2-6; D unresolved. CDR3 length: 15 residues. Trimming shortened V by 6 bases and J by 2 bases, and 11 bases separated the two germline ends. CDR3 DNA: TGTGCCAGCAGCCCACGAAATGCTGGGGCCAACGTCCTGACTTTC. Translated, it gives CASSPRNAGANVLTF.

This clonotype appeared many times. This sequence joins TRBV6-1 and TRBJ2-7, with D maybe TRBD2 (5 bases). The CDR3 contains 13 residues. Trimming left V 6 bases short and J 0 bases short, with 9 bases between. The germline V gene encodes CDR1 MNHNS and CDR2 SASEGT. CDR3 in DNA: TGTGCCAGCAGCCGGACTGTCTCCTACGAGCAGTACTTC. Protein product: CASSRTVSYEQYF.

With regard to this clonotype: The junction does not match germline at one end; this may be a read error. The rearrangement joins TRBV7-9 to TRBJ2-7; D is ambiguous. The germline CDR1 and CDR2 sequences are SEHNR and FQNEAQ (reference sequence). The CDR3 contains 14 residues. The CDR3 DNA is TGTGCCAGCAGCCGACCTCGGTTGTCCTACGAGCTGTACTTC. Amino acid sequence: CASSRPRLSYELYF.

The V gene is TRBV7-9, the J gene TRBJ1-1, with a tentative D call TRBD1 (5 bases). There are 11 residues in the CDR3. Germline-derived CDR1 and CDR2 are SEHNR and FQNEAQ (reference sequence). CDR3 nucleotide sequence: TGTGCTGGCGGGGGGAACACTGAAGCTTTCTTT. It yields the protein CAGGGNTEAFF.

This clonotype was recorded at least ten times. The junction departs from the called germline gene at one end, perhaps through a read error. The chain links TRBV20-1 to TRBJ2-7; the match to TRBD2 covers 11 bases. The CDR3 is made up of 16 amino acids. The germline CDR1 and CDR2 sequences are DFQATT and SNEGSKA (reference sequence). Here the CDR3 reads CSAGDRQLAGVGEQYF. In DNA form, the CDR3 reads TGCAGTGCTGGAGACAGGCAACTAGCGGGAGTTGGCGAGCAGTACTTC.

This clonotype was seen at least ten times. The genes are TRBV4-2 and TRBJ2-3, with TRBD2 matching 13 bases. Germline CDR1 and CDR2: LGHNA and YNFKEQ. With V trimmed by 2 bases and J by 4 bases, 3 bases remained unmatched. This CDR3 region has 16 residues. In nucleotides, the CDR3 is TGTGCCAGCAGCCAATGGACTAGCGGGAGTGCAGATACGCAGTATTTT. Residues: CASSQWTSGSADTQYF.

The chain has TRBV25-1 and TRBJ1-1; D not certain. Germline loops: CDR1 MGHDK, CDR2 SYGVNS. Between the trimmed V and J ends, which lost 3 bases and 5 bases, there was a span of 7 bases. There are 12 residues in the CDR3. The CDR3 region is CASSDSPTEAFF. The CDR3, as DNA: TGTGCCAGCAGTGATAGCCCAACTGAAGCTTTCTTT.

V and J are TRBV2 and TRBJ2-1, with TRBD2 matching 9 bases. The CDR3 length is 15 residues. V was pared by 6 bases and J by 4 bases, with 7 bases of the junction left unmatched. Germline CDR1 and CDR2: SNHLY and FYNNEI. DNA of the CDR3: TGTGCCAGCAGGGAACTAGCGGGCAATTACAATGAGCAGTTCTTC. This translates into CASRELAGNYNEQFF.

The chain joins TRBV2 to TRBJ2-7; the D gene could be TRBD1 or TRBD2 (6 bases each). The CDR3 runs 15 residues. CDR1 and CDR2 (germline): SNHLY, FYNNEI. V lost 6 bases and J lost 2, with 17 bases in between. The CDR3 bases are TGTGCCAGCAGCGTCGGGGGCCTTCAAACCTACGAGCAGTACTTC. This translates into CASSVGGLQTYEQYF.

Turning to this clonotype: A single base separates this from a much larger clone, so it may be a read error. This chain connects TRBV6-1 to TRBJ1-5; D is possibly TRBD1 (5 bases). Germline-derived CDR1 and CDR2 are MNHNS and SASEGT. CDR3 length: 16 residues. The V gene lost 8 bases and the J gene lost 0 bases, with 17 bases spanning the gap. The CDR3 reads CASSSQAPYSNQPQHF. Written as DNA, the CDR3 is TGTGCCAGCTCTTCACAGGCACCCTATAGCAATCAGCCCCAGCATTTT.

V gene TRBV10-3 combines with J gene TRBJ2-2; 11 bases map to TRBD2. Germline trimming cut 5 bases from V and 4 bases from J; bases unmatched to any gene: 6. This CDR3 comprises 16 residues. The germline gives CDR1 ENHRY, CDR2 SYGVKD. The CDR3 coding sequence is TGTGCCATCAGTCTCGGTCTAGCGGGGGGCACCGGGGAGCTGTTTTTT. Its protein product is CAISLGLAGGTGELFF.

The J gene is TRBJ2-2, the V gene TRBV12-3 or TRBV12-4; 8 bases map to TRBD1. J gave up 6 bases and V 4 bases, and 10 bases lay outside the gene matches. The CDR3 loop spans 16 amino acids. For the CDR3, the DNA is TGTGCCAGCAGTTCGGACAGGGTATTGACGGCCGGGGAGCTGTTTTTT. Amino acids: CASSSDRVLTAGELFF.

With regard to this clonotype: Given the absence of the conserved phenylalanine or tryptophan at the CDR3 end, a read error is likely. The genes are TRBV3-1 and TRBJ2-5, with TRBD2 as a possible D gene (5 bases). The ends were cut back, 1 base at V and 4 bases at J, with 19 bases in the middle. CDR1 LGHDT and CDR2 YNNKEL come from the germline V gene (reference sequence). The CDR3 consists of 17 residues. Here the CDR3 reads CASSQGVIAKGVETQYL. In nucleotides, the CDR3 is TGTGCCAGCAGCCAAGGCGTAATAGCGAAAGGTGTAGAGACCCAGTACCTC.

A note on this clonotype: One base away lies a much larger clone, so this may be a sequencing read error. V and J are TRBV5-1 and TRBJ1-1; a possible D gene is TRBD1 (5 bases). The CDR3 is 14 amino acids. V lost 0 bases, J lost 4 bases, and 10 bases lay in between. Germline V gene data show CDR1 as SGHRS and CDR2 as YFSETQ. This CDR3 is CASSLGHDSTEAFF. As DNA, the CDR3 is TGCGCCAGCAGCTTGGGACATGACAGCACTGAAGCTTTCTTT.

Turning to this clonotype: One end of the junction fails to match germline, which may point to a read error. This sequence joins TRBV25-1 and TRBJ2-3; D might be TRBD1 (5 bases). The V gene's germline CDR1 is MGHDK and CDR2 SYGVNS. This CDR3 comprises 16 residues. The CDR3 DNA follows: TGTGCCAGCAGTGAAACCTTGCAGGGCATCACAGTTACGCAGTATTTT. Translated: CASSETLQGITVTQYF.

A note on this clonotype: A read error may account for a junction end that differs from germline. The V and J genes are TRBV2 and TRBJ2-1, with 8 bases matching TRBD1. Germline V gives CDR1 SNHLY, CDR2 FYNNEI. This CDR3 contains 17 residues. CDR3 nucleotide sequence: TGTGCCAGCAGCTCCCCTACAGGGGGAAGCTCCTACAATGAGCAGCTCTTC. This codes for CASSSPTGGSSYNEQLF.

Comment on this clonotype: Mismatch with germline at one junction end may stem from a read error. V usage is TRBV2 and J usage is TRBJ1-5; D ambiguous. CDR1 and CDR2 (germline): SNHLY, FYNNEI. The CDR3 is made up of 13 amino acids. CDR3 region: CASRVGNNRPQHF. The CDR3 DNA sequence: TGTGCCAGCAGGGTAGGGAACAATCGGCCCCAGCATTTT.

The chain recombines TRBV2 with TRBJ1-5; D is unresolved. CDR3 length: 13 residues. The germline CDR1 and CDR2 sequences are SNHLY and FYNNEI. Deletions cut 6 bases from V and 0 bases from J, with 6 bases between. The DNA of the CDR3 is TGTGCCAGCAGCCAATTTAGCAATCAGCCCCAGCATTTT. Protein sequence: CASSQFSNQPQHF. The full variable domain, its missing parts supplied by reference TRBV2 and TRBJ1-5, is EPEVTQTPSHQVTQMGQEVILRCVPISNHLYFYWYRQILGQKVEFLVSFYNNEISEKSEIFDDQFSVERPDGSNFTLKIRSTKLEDSAMYFCASSQFSNQPQHFGDGTRLSIL.

In this sample, this clonotype turned up a few times. The gene calls are TRBV6-6 and TRBJ2-3, with 12 bases identical to TRBD2. CDR1 is MNHNY and CDR2 is SVGAGI in the germline V gene (reference sequence). V gave up 4 bases and J gave up 2 bases; unmatched junction bases: 13. There are 19 residues in the CDR3. The CDR3 DNA reads as TGTGCCAGCAGTTCGCCTATCGTCGGACTAGCGGGGTTCACAGATACGCAGTATTTT. It encodes CASSSPIVGLAGFTDTQYF.

The chain has TRBV10-3 and TRBJ2-5, with 7 nucleotides matching TRBD1. Losses at the gene ends were 4 bases for V and 4 bases for J; bases not matched to a gene: 6. Germline V CDR1 and CDR2: ENHRY, SYGVKD. The CDR3 extends over 14 amino acids. CDR3 protein: CAISAGRGRETQYF. In nucleotides, the CDR3 is TGTGCCATCAGTGCCGGCAGGGGGAGAGAGACCCAGTACTTC.

This clonotype has just a few counts. CDR3 sequence: CSAREGRVDTEAFF. CDR3 in DNA: TGCAGTGCTAGGGAGGGAAGGGTAGACACTGAAGCTTTCTTT. The chain recombines TRBV20-1 with TRBJ1-1, with D unresolved. CDR1 is DFQATT and CDR2 is SNEGSKA in the germline V gene (reference sequence). V was pared by 3 bases and J by 3 bases, with 14 bases between. The CDR3 is made up of 14 amino acids.

The chain is built from TRBV7-2 and TRBJ1-3; D is unclear. Trimming removed 3 bases from V and 2 bases from J, with 11 bases in between. This CDR3 contains 15 residues. Germline V CDR1 and CDR2: SGHTA, FQGNSA. This CDR3 reads CASSLEGGTGNTIYF. The CDR3 region has the DNA TGTGCCAGCAGCTTGGAAGGCGGAACTGGAAACACCATATATTTT.

The table lists this clonotype with a count of one. V gene TRBV20-1 combines with J gene TRBJ2-3, with 8 bases aligning to TRBD2. CDR3 length equals 15 residues. J lost 5 bases, V lost 5 bases, and 12 bases had no gene match. The V gene's germline CDR1 is DFQATT and CDR2 SNEGSKA (reference sequence). CDR3 in DNA: TGCAGTGCTCTAGGGGATAGCGGGATATTAGATACGCAGTATTTT. Protein sequence: CSALGDSGILDTQYF.

This clonotype was seen a handful of times. The rearrangement uses TRBV3-1 and TRBJ2-4; D may be TRBD2 (6 bases). V lost 7 bases, J lost 3 bases, and 16 bases lay in between. In germline, CDR1 is LGHDT, CDR2 YNNKEL (reference sequence). CDR3 size: 15 residues. CDR3 protein: CASKQGGIDKNIQYF. The CDR3, as DNA: TGTGCCAGCAAACAAGGCGGGATCGACAAAAACATTCAGTACTTC. The full variable domain, completed using reference TRBV3-1 and TRBJ2-4, is DTAVSQTPKYLVTQMGNDKSIKCEQNLGHDTMYWYKQDSKKFLKIMFSYNNKELIINETVPNRFSPKSPDKAHLNLHINSLELGDSAVYFCASKQGGIDKNIQYFGAGTRLSVL.